The 22 T cell receptor beta chains in this list originate from one sample, sequenced in a study of T cell changes during pregnancy in multiple sclerosis. Sequencing was performed with immunoSEQ multiplex PCR; in TCRdb, only in-frame clones are kept and a portion is missing. The sample lists 75,000 to 95,000 clones, roughly 90% occurring once. The sample consisted of peripheral blood, taken before pregnancy. All receptors derive from a female donor with multiple sclerosis, enrolled in a pregnancy study.

The chain recombines TRBV10-3 with TRBJ2-1; TRBD2 aligns across 7 bases. The germline V gene has CDR1 ENHRY and CDR2 SYGVKD. Unmatched junction bases numbered 15, after V lost 11 bases and J lost 8 bases. The CDR3 loop spans 14 amino acids. This CDR3 reads CASLGEGREDEQFF. In DNA form, the CDR3 reads TGTGCCTCCCTGGGGGAGGGAAGGGAGGATGAGCAGTTCTTC.

The chain joins TRBV6-5 to TRBJ1-2; TRBD1 matches at 11 bases. Looked up from germline, CDR1 is MNHEY and CDR2 is SVGAGI. CDR3 length equals 16 residues. J was trimmed by 4 bases and V by 0 bases; bases with no gene match: 4. CDR3 loop: CASSYSGGQGGYGYTF. CDR3 nucleotides: TGTGCCAGCAGTTACTCGGGGGGACAGGGGGGCTATGGCTACACCTTC.

This clone was picked up one time. The genes are TRBV5-1 and TRBJ2-7; 12 bases match TRBD1. V gave up 1 base and J gave up 2 bases; unmatched junction bases: 22. Germline V gives CDR1 SGHRS, CDR2 YFSETQ. The CDR3 runs 22 residues. CDR3 nucleotides: TGCGCCAGCAGCTTGCCCGGACGGGGGGACAGGGGGCCTACTACCCTTCCCTACGAGCAGTACTTC. Amino acid sequence: CASSLPGRGDRGPTTLPYEQYF.

This chain connects TRBV11-3 to TRBJ2-7; tentatively, D is TRBD1 (6 bases). Germline V gene lookup returns CDR1 SGHNT and CDR2 YENEEA. This CDR3 contains 13 residues. V was pared by 4 bases and J by 3 bases, with 10 bases between. The CDR3 is CASSSRGSYEQYF. The CDR3, as DNA: TGTGCCAGCAGCTCAAGGGGGAGCTACGAGCAGTACTTC.

The V call is TRBV5-1, the J call TRBJ2-6; perhaps TRBD2 as D (6 bases). Trimming left V 0 bases short and J 4 bases short, with 11 bases between. Germline assignment: CDR1 SGHRS and CDR2 YFSETQ. This CDR3 contains 16 residues. This CDR3 reads CASSLAGGTGANVLTF. DNA for the CDR3: TGCGCCAGCAGCTTGGCCGGGGGAACCGGGGCCAACGTCCTGACTTTC.

The chain couples TRBV29-1 to TRBJ2-1; D is possibly TRBD2 (5 bases). The CDR3 is 13 residues long. The V and J ends lost 7 bases and 7 bases respectively, with 17 bases between them. Germline assignment: CDR1 SQVTM and CDR2 ANQGSEA. CDR3 coding DNA: TGCAGCGGCCAGCTCACTAGAGGAAATGAGCAGTTCTTC. It codes for CSGQLTRGNEQFF.

This chain links TRBV10-3 with TRBJ2-2, with 7 positions matching TRBD2. V lost 11 bases and J lost 6; bases outside the gene matches: 15. This CDR3 region has 15 residues. Germline-derived CDR1 and CDR2 are ENHRY and SYGVKD. The chain's CDR3 is CAPIGPAGRPGELFF. CDR3 DNA: TGTGCCCCAATAGGACCAGCGGGAAGGCCCGGGGAGCTGTTTTTT.

This rearrangement joins TRBV2 to TRBJ1-6; D perhaps matches TRBD1 (5 bases). V gave up 1 base and J gave up 10 bases, with 14 bases separating them. The length of the CDR3 is 15 residues. CDR1 and CDR2 (germline): SNHLY, FYNNEI. DNA for the CDR3: TGTGCCAGCAGTGAAGTAACAGGTCAGAGATCACCCCTCCACTTT. It translates to CASSEVTGQRSPLHF.

The chain couples TRBV5-1 to TRBJ2-2; TRBD1 is a possible D gene (6 bases). CDR1 SGHRS and CDR2 YFSETQ come from the germline V gene. This CDR3 spans 15 amino acids. V dropped 2 bases and J dropped 6 bases, with 14 bases sitting between them. CDR3 sequence: CASSLQMGQAGELFF. The CDR3 coding sequence is TGCGCCAGCAGCTTACAGATGGGACAAGCCGGGGAGCTGTTTTTT. Full variable domain (missing parts from reference TRBV5-1 and TRBJ2-2): KAGVTQTPRYLIKTRGQQVTLSCSPISGHRSVSWYQQTPGQGLQFLFEYFSETQRNKGNFPGRFSGRQFSNSRSEMNVSTLELGDSALYLCASSLQMGQAGELFFGEGSRLTVL.

In its sample, this clone was seen once. The chain carries TRBV7-2 and TRBJ1-2; D is perhaps TRBD1 (5 bases). Germline V CDR1 and CDR2: SGHTA, FQGNSA. The CDR3 length is 14 residues. Trimming left V 5 bases short and J 8 bases short, with 18 bases between. The CDR3 sequence: CASSRDQDIGGYTF. CDR3 nucleotide sequence: TGTGCCAGCAGCCGAGACCAGGACATCGGGGGCTACACCTTC.

The J gene is TRBJ1-4, the V gene TRBV7-2; D might be TRBD1 (5 bases). In germline, CDR1 is SGHTA, CDR2 FQGNSA. CDR3 length: 13 residues. V shed 5 bases and J shed 8 bases, with 12 bases lying between them. CDR3 in DNA: TGTGCCAGCAGCGAGACAGCTATAGAAAAACTGTTTTTT. Translating it yields CASSETAIEKLFF.

Only a few counts were recorded for this clone. The chain is built from TRBV4-3 and TRBJ1-1; the match to TRBD1 covers 8 bases. The germline V gene has CDR1 LGHNA and CDR2 YSLEER. The V gene end was trimmed by 3 bases and the J gene end by 6 bases; junction bases not matched to a gene: 12. There are 16 residues in the CDR3. CDR3 DNA: TGCGCCAGCAGCCATTTATCCCCAGGGGGCTTGGCTGAAGCTTTCTTT. Protein: CASSHLSPGGLAEAFF.

This rearrangement joins TRBV5-4 to TRBJ1-4; D not certain. Germline-derived CDR1 and CDR2 are SGHNT and YYREEE (reference sequence). The V and J ends lost 1 base and 1 base respectively, with 11 bases between them. The CDR3 totals 16 residues. CDR3 nucleotides: TGTGCCAGCAGCTTGCGGGGATTTGGAACTAATGAAAAACTGTTTTTT. Amino acids: CASSLRGFGTNEKLFF.

The V and J genes are TRBV2 and TRBJ2-7; tentative D call: TRBD1 (7 bases). The CDR3 contains 14 residues. Germline CDR1 and CDR2: SNHLY and FYNNEI. The V end was cut by 6 bases, the J end by 5 bases, with 17 bases between. CDR3 protein: CASRAVTGRNEQYF. In DNA, the CDR3 is TGTGCCAGCAGGGCTGTGACAGGGAGGAACGAGCAGTACTTC.

The chain couples TRBV29-1 to TRBJ2-3; D uncertain. This CDR3 comprises 12 residues. V was cut by 4 bases and J by 3 bases, with 8 bases left in between. Germline values: CDR1 SQVTM, CDR2 ANQGSEA. The CDR3 protein is CSVVAVTDTQYF. CDR3 bases: TGCAGCGTTGTTGCGGTGACAGATACGCAGTATTTT.

This clone was found a few times. The V and J genes are TRBV7-3 and TRBJ2-7; 12 positions agree with TRBD2. This CDR3 comprises 15 residues. Per the germline V gene, CDR1 is SGHTA and CDR2 is FQGTGA. Trimming took 7 bases from V and 10 from J; bases not matched to a gene: 14. CDR3 loop: CASNPNTSGRPPQYF. The CDR3 nucleotides are TGTGCCAGCAACCCCAATACTAGCGGGAGGCCCCCCCAGTACTTC.

This chain uses TRBV6-5 with TRBJ2-1; 10 bases align to TRBD1. Germline V gene lookup returns CDR1 MNHEY and CDR2 SVGAGI. J was trimmed by 4 bases and V by 6 bases; bases with no gene match: 3. This CDR3 is built from 14 residues. CDR3 in amino acids: CASSLGQGYNEQFF. CDR3 bases: TGTGCCAGCAGCCTGGGACAGGGGTACAATGAGCAGTTCTTC.

The J gene is TRBJ1-3, the V gene TRBV5-1, with D perhaps TRBD1 (5 bases). The CDR3 has 16 residues. Trimming stripped 1 base from V and 4 bases from J, with 15 bases between. Germline values: CDR1 SGHRS, CDR2 YFSETQ. CDR3 amino acids: CASSLLGGQGGNTIYF. The CDR3 bases are TGCGCCAGCAGCTTGTTAGGCGGCCAGGGAGGAAACACCATATATTTT. Full variable domain (missing parts from reference TRBV5-1 and TRBJ1-3): KAGVTQTPRYLIKTRGQQVTLSCSPISGHRSVSWYQQTPGQGLQFLFEYFSETQRNKGNFPGRFSGRQFSNSRSEMNVSTLELGDSALYLCASSLLGGQGGNTIYFGEGSWLTVV.

V and J are TRBV2 and TRBJ2-3; 10 bases align to TRBD2. V was pared by 5 bases and J by 7 bases, with 6 bases of the junction left unmatched. This CDR3 has 14 amino acids. CDR1 is SNHLY and CDR2 is FYNNEI in the germline V gene. The CDR3, as DNA: TGTGCCAGCAGTCGCCTAGCGGGAGAAAATACGCAGTATTTT. Encoded protein: CASSRLAGENTQYF.

V and J are TRBV2 and TRBJ2-3, with 8 bases identical to TRBD2. From germline, CDR1 is SNHLY and CDR2 FYNNEI. This CDR3 is 16 amino acids long. J lost 0 bases, V lost 5 bases, and 7 bases had no gene match. Here the CDR3 reads CASSILGGASTDTQYF. As DNA, the CDR3 is TGTGCCAGCAGTATCCTCGGGGGGGCGAGCACAGATACGCAGTATTTT.

For the CDR3, the DNA is TGTGCCAGCAGTTTCGGGACAGGGGGCAATCAGCCCCAGCATTTT. This encodes CASSFGTGGNQPQHF. The chain uses TRBV27 and TRBJ1-5, with 10 nucleotides matching TRBD1. Germline-derived CDR1 and CDR2 are MNHEY and SMNVEV (reference sequence). This CDR3 region has 15 residues. Trimming cost V 3 bases and J 2 bases; bases outside gene matches: 1.

CDR3 in amino acids: CASSLRQGANEQYF. For the CDR3, the DNA is TGTGCCAGCAGTCTCAGACAGGGGGCTAACGAGCAGTACTTC. The gene calls are TRBV6-6 and TRBJ2-7; the match to TRBD1 covers 10 bases. The J segment lost 5 bases and the V segment lost 5 bases, leaving 6 bases of the junction unmatched. There are 14 residues in the CDR3. Germline lookup yields CDR1 MNHNY and CDR2 SVGAGI (reference sequence).